The T cell receptor beta chain described here comes from a study of T-cell memory formation after mild COVID-19. Each CDR3 protein is one row after TCRdb ran MiXCR on the 5' RACE reads. This sample has about 90,000 distinct CDR3 sequences, with about an eighth found just once. Germline V CDR1 and CDR2: LNHDA, SQIVND (reference sequence). This CDR3 is built from 11 residues. Between the trimmed V and J ends, which lost 4 bases and 6 bases, there was a span of 7 bases. This clonotype originated in an adult woman who had mild COVID-19 (a few samples of this study predate the infection). Cell type and time point are not known. Sequenced input: PBMCs or a T cell subset sorted from them (not recorded which). The V call is TRBV19, the J call TRBJ2-7; no definite D call. In nucleotides, the CDR3 is TGTGCCAGTAGTACCCCTCTCGAGCAGTACTTC. As protein: CASSTPLEQYF. Combining the CDR3 with reference TRBV19 and TRBJ2-7 gives the whole variable domain DGGITQSPKYLFRKEGQNVTLSCEQNLNHDAMYWYRQDPGQGLRLIYYSQIVNDFQKGDIAEGYSVSREKKESFPLTVTSAQKNPTAFYLCASSTPLEQYFGPGTRLTVT.